The 16 T cell receptor beta chains below all came from one sample that was sequenced in a study of radiation and T cells in renal cell carcinoma. The assay was immunoSEQ multiplex PCR, and TCRdb's table has in-frame clones only and misses some. Here the sample spans 150,000 to 160,000 clones, about nine tenths being singletons. Specified time point: blood 2 weeks post-SBRT. Treatment indicated: 15 Gy SBRT to primary tumor, nephrectomy 4 weeks later. The sequences come from blood, collected from a patient whose treatment included radiotherapy and nephrectomy. The receptors originated from a woman in her fifties or sixties with renal cell carcinoma.

This sequence joins TRBV11-2 and TRBJ2-2; D remains ambiguous. Germline V gene lookup returns CDR1 SGHAT and CDR2 FQNNGV. The length of the CDR3 is 15 residues. Between the trimmed V and J ends, which lost 0 bases and 3 bases, there was a span of 8 bases. CDR3 bases: TGTGCCAGCAGCTTAGACCCAGGATACACCGGGGAGCTGTTTTTT. Its protein is CASSLDPGYTGELFF.

V and J are TRBV6-1 and TRBJ2-3; TRBD2 aligns across 11 bases. J gave up 3 bases and V 3 bases, and 5 bases lay outside the gene matches. Germline CDR1 is MNHNS and CDR2 is SASEGT. CDR3 length: 16 residues. The CDR3 loop is CASSETPSGGTDTQYF. The CDR3 region has the DNA TGTGCCAGCAGTGAGACCCCTAGCGGGGGGACAGATACGCAGTATTTT.

The chain carries TRBV7-6 and TRBJ2-3, with a possible D match to TRBD1 (6 bases). Trimming cost V 5 bases and J 0 bases, with 12 bases left between them. Germline CDR1 reads SGHVS; CDR2 reads FNYEAQ. The CDR3 is 15 residues long. In DNA, the CDR3 is TGTGCCAGCAGCCTGGGACACTCTAGCACAGATACGCAGTATTTT. Translating gives CASSLGHSSTDTQYF.

V usage is TRBV2 and J usage is TRBJ2-3, with 10 bases identical to TRBD1. The germline V gene has CDR1 SNHLY and CDR2 FYNNEI. Germline trimming cut 6 bases from V and 8 bases from J; bases unmatched to any gene: 8. CDR3 size: 14 residues. The CDR3 DNA reads TGTGCCAGCAGACTCCGGACAGGGGGTAGTACGCAGTATTTT. Translated: CASRLRTGGSTQYF.

The rearrangement links TRBV5-1 to TRBJ2-5, with 7 bases identical to TRBD2. The germline V gene encodes CDR1 SGHRS and CDR2 YFSETQ. After removal of 3 bases from V and 5 bases from J, the junction contained 13 bases not matched to a gene. There are 16 residues in the CDR3. CDR3 sequence (DNA): TGCGCCAGCAGCTCAGGCTCGGCGGGGGACCGCGAGACCCAGTACTTC. Residues: CASSSGSAGDRETQYF.

The chain uses TRBV7-2 and TRBJ1-1; D remains ambiguous. The CDR3 has 14 amino acids. Germline lookup yields CDR1 SGHTA and CDR2 FQGNSA. V lost 1 base and J 7 bases, leaving 13 bases between the germline ends. As DNA, the CDR3 is TGTGCCAGCAGCTTAGTAGGTTCGGAGCTTGAAGCTTTCTTT. The encoded protein is CASSLVGSELEAFF.

In nucleotides, the CDR3 is TGCGCCAGCAGCCAAGGCGGGTCCAGCACAGATACGCAGTATTTT. Protein: CASSQGGSSTDTQYF. The chain carries TRBV4-1 and TRBJ2-3; perhaps TRBD2 as D (5 bases). The V end lost 1 base, the J end lost 0 bases, and 8 bases lay between the germline ends. The germline V gene encodes CDR1 MGHRA and CDR2 YSYEKL. This CDR3 is built from 15 residues.

The rearrangement joins TRBV5-1 to TRBJ2-2; 10 nucleotides align to TRBD1. Germline CDR1 and CDR2: SGHRS and YFSETQ. V lost 4 bases and J lost 6; bases outside the gene matches: 3. This CDR3 comprises 14 residues. The CDR3, as DNA: TGCGCCAGCAGCACGGGACAGGGGTCCGGGGAGCTGTTTTTT. This encodes CASSTGQGSGELFF.

The chain employs TRBV6-5 and TRBJ1-1; possible D gene TRBD1, 5 bases. The V gene's germline CDR1 is MNHEY and CDR2 SVGAGI. The CDR3 loop spans 16 amino acids. Trimming stripped 2 bases from V and 1 base from J, with 14 bases between. CDR3 nucleotides: TGTGCCAGCAGTTACGCCAGGGTGAGGGGGAACACTGAAGCTTTCTTT. Residues: CASSYARVRGNTEAFF.

A remark on this clone: One junction end does not reproduce the germline sequence, and a read error may be involved. This chain uses TRBV6-6 with TRBJ1-6, with 7 bases identical to TRBD1. This CDR3 spans 14 amino acids. CDR1 is MNHNY and CDR2 is SVGAGI in the germline V gene (reference sequence). The CDR3: CASIYRGENSPLHF. The DNA of the CDR3 is TGTGCCAGCATTTACAGGGGCGAAAATTCACCCCTCCACTTT.

The rearrangement joins TRBV5-5 to TRBJ2-7; D remains unclear. This CDR3 spans 12 amino acids. Trimming stripped 0 bases from V and 3 bases from J, with 4 bases between. In germline, CDR1 is SGHKS, CDR2 YYEKEE (reference sequence). As DNA, the CDR3 is TGTGCCAGCAGCTTGGAGAGCTACGAGCAGTACTTC. The encoded protein is CASSLESYEQYF. The full variable domain, with the rest looked up from reference TRBV5-5 and TRBJ2-7, is DAGVTQSPTHLIKTRGQQVTLRCSPISGHKSVSWYQQVLGQGPQFIFQYYEKEERGRGNFPDRFSARQFPNYSSELNVNALLLGDSALYLCASSLESYEQYFGPGTRLTVT.

The chain joins TRBV11-2 to TRBJ1-2; TRBD1 matches at 8 bases. CDR3 length: 15 amino acids. CDR1 SGHAT and CDR2 FQNNGV come from the germline V gene. With 4 bases clipped from V and 0 bases from J, the junction kept 4 bases outside the gene matches. CDR3 in amino acids: CASSSTGDTNYGYTF. CDR3 sequence (DNA): TGTGCCAGCAGCTCGACAGGGGATACTAACTATGGCTACACCTTC. The whole variable domain, filled in from reference TRBV11-2 and TRBJ1-2, reads EAGVAQSPRYKIIEKRQSVAFWCNPISGHATLYWYQQILGQGPKLLIQFQNNGVVDDSQLPKDRFSAERLKGVDSTLKIQPAKLEDSAVYLCASSSTGDTNYGYTFGSGTRLTVV.

The chain employs TRBV4-2 and TRBJ2-7; TRBD1 is a possible D gene (5 bases). Germline CDR1 LGHNA, CDR2 YNFKEQ. Trimming removed 1 base from V and 2 bases from J, with 18 bases in between. CDR3 length: 17 residues. For the CDR3, the DNA is TGTGCCAGCAGCCAAGTGCCTGGTGACAGTATTGCCTACGAGCAGTACTTC. It encodes CASSQVPGDSIAYEQYF.

V is TRBV30 and J is TRBJ1-3; D ambiguous. The CDR3 is 14 residues long. V lost 4 bases to trimming and J lost 7 bases, with 17 bases between them. CDR1 GTSNPN and CDR2 SVGIG come from the germline V gene (reference sequence). The CDR3 coding sequence is TGTGCCTGGAACGGGCGTCCGCGGCGGAACACCATATATTTT. It translates to CAWNGRPRRNTIYF.

The genes are TRBV2 and TRBJ1-5; possible D gene TRBD1, 5 bases. Germline V gene sequence: CDR1 SNHLY, CDR2 FYNNEI. CDR3 size: 14 residues. Trimming pared 6 bases from V and 4 bases from J, leaving 13 bases between. DNA for the CDR3: TGTGCCAGCAGAGGACAAAACGGAAATCAGCCCCAGCATTTT. Translating it yields CASRGQNGNQPQHF.

As to this clone: This sample also contains other DNA sequences that code for the same CDR3. The J gene is TRBJ2-3, the V gene TRBV18; D unresolved. V dropped 3 bases and J dropped 4 bases, with 2 bases sitting between them. The germline V gene has CDR1 KGHSH and CDR2 LQKENI. The length of the CDR3 is 11 residues. CDR3 coding DNA: TGTGCCAGCTCACCGTCAGATACGCAGTATTTT. This translates into CASSPSDTQYF.